The 5 T cell receptor beta chains reported below all come from one sample, sequenced in a study of blood T cells in healthy people across ages. A second PCR of roughly 7 to 11 cycles used a sample-barcoded 5' primer and a J-beta primer mix. TCRdb analysed the 5' RACE reads with MiXCR anew, one entry per CDR3 protein. The table shows 1.5 million to 2 million distinct CDR3 sequences, with roughly 27% occurring only once. Material for sequencing was blood. Receptors originate from a woman aged 30 to 39 in good health.

V and J are TRBV6-5 and TRBJ2-7; a possible D gene is TRBD1 (6 bases). The V gene lost 6 bases and the J gene lost 10 bases, with 19 bases spanning the gap. CDR3 length: 13 amino acids. From germline, CDR1 is MNHEY and CDR2 SVGAGI. The DNA of the CDR3 is TGTGCCAGCAGCCCAGGGGCCCCTGTGGGTCAGTACTTC. Encoded protein: CASSPGAPVGQYF.

V is TRBV14 and J is TRBJ2-7; D remains unclear. CDR1 and CDR2 (germline): SGHDN, FVKESK. The CDR3 contains 13 residues. The germline V and J ends were trimmed by 4 bases and 5 bases, with 12 bases remaining between them. The CDR3: CASSPLDEDEQYF. The DNA for the CDR3 is TGTGCCAGCAGCCCGCTGGACGAGGACGAGCAGTACTTC.

This clonotype was observed once. The CDR3 DNA follows: TGTGCCAGCAGCTCTCGACTAGCGGGAGGGGTTAGAAATGAGCAGTTCTTC. It yields the protein CASSSRLAGGVRNEQFF. This chain connects TRBV7-9 to TRBJ2-1; 14 bases fit TRBD2. Germline V gives CDR1 SEHNR, CDR2 FQNEAQ (reference sequence). The J segment lost 7 bases and the V segment lost 4 bases, leaving 9 bases of the junction unmatched. CDR3 size: 17 residues.

CDR3: CASTGTSGSTGELFF. The CDR3 nucleotides read TGTGCCAGCACAGGGACTAGCGGGAGCACCGGGGAGCTGTTTTTT. The chain recombines TRBV6-6 with TRBJ2-2; 14 bases are a match to TRBD2. This CDR3 is built from 15 residues. V was clipped by 7 bases and J by 4 bases; unmatched bases: 2. Germline V CDR1 and CDR2: MNHNY, SVGAGI (reference sequence).

On this clonotype itself: A read error may produce the germline difference seen at one junction end. The rearrangement links TRBV9 to TRBJ2-1; 8 bases are shared with TRBD2. This CDR3 is built from 14 residues. Germline CDR1 SGDLS, CDR2 YYNGEE. The CDR3 DNA reads TGTGCCGGCAGCGTAGCGGGATCTTACAATGAGCAGTTCTTC. Its translation is CAGSVAGSYNEQFF. The variable domain in full, completed from reference TRBV9 and TRBJ2-1, reads DSGVTQTPKHLITATGQRVTLRCSPRSGDLSVYWYQQSLDQGLQFLIQYYNGEERAKGNILERFSAQQFPDLHSELNLSSLELGDSALYFCAGSVAGSYNEQFFGPGTRLTVL.